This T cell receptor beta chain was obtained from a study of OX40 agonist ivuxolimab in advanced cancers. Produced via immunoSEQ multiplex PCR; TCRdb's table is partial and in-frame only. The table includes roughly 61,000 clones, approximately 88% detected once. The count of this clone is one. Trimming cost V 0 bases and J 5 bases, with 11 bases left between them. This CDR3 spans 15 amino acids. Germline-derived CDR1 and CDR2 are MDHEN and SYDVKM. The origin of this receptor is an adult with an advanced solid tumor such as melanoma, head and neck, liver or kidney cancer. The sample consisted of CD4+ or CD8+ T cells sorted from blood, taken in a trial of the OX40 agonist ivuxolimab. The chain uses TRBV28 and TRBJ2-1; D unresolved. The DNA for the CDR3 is TGTGCCAGCAGTTTATGGGGGTATGGAGACAATGAGCAGTTCTTC. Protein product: CASSLWGYGDNEQFF.